This T cell receptor beta chain was retrieved from a study of molecular identifiers for immune sequencing clone quantification. Study as a whole: In replicates, the authors split RNA from approximately 20,000 or 100,000 naive CD8 cells five ways and sequenced four.

In this sample, this clonotype turned up a few times. Antigen unknown. Previously described methods and listed TCR primers were employed for the bulk TCR libraries. MiXCR, applied by TCRdb to the PCR reads, yields one record per CDR3 protein. The table has around 480,000 distinct CDR3 sequences, about a quarter seen once. General study findings and limits: Spiked TCR RNA from one Jurkat cell reportedly showed up when mixed among roughly 1 million naive cells. Barcode collisions between identical TCR molecules could shrink estimates of highly expanded clone sizes.

Trimming cost V 7 bases and J 4 bases, with 9 bases left between them. This CDR3 is 12 amino acids long. In germline, CDR1 is MNHEY, CDR2 SMNVEV (reference sequence). The material sequenced was naive CD8+ T cells from blood, with Jurkat cell RNA spiked in. Subset described: FACS-sorted CD8+CD4-CCR7+CD45RA+ naive T cells. This sequence joins TRBV27 and TRBJ2-3; a weak D match, TRBD1 (5 bases). This TCR derives from a human donor in good health. Some libraries in this study had Jurkat cell RNA spiked in. For the CDR3, the DNA is TGTGCCAGCAAGTTGGGGCCAGATACGCAGTATTTT. It specifies CASKLGPDTQYF.